The source of this T cell receptor beta chain is a study of metastatic and nonmetastatic thyroid tumors. Study summary: Patients with malignant and benign thyroid disease provided blood and tumor or nodule tissue, whose repertoires were compared.

The germline gives CDR1 MGHRA, CDR2 YSYEKL. Trimming removed 4 bases at V and 7 bases at J, with 11 bases between. The CDR3 spans 13 residues. Each patient went into thyroid surgery without having received any treatment. Original analysis: Clinicopathological groups supplied CDR3 differences that were used to build a distant-metastasis classifier for papillary thyroid cancer. TCRdb ran MiXCR on the PCR reads. The V and J calls follow TCRdb's processing rather than the paper's. This repertoire shows approximately 16,000 clones, 30% to 40% found once; its top ten account for 10% to 15%. This chain links TRBV4-1 with TRBJ1-5; no firm D call. The receptor's source is a male donor with papillary thyroid cancer or a benign thyroid nodule (not recorded which). Some clones in this sample may be carry-over from other donors' samples. The source material was tumor tissue. The CDR3, as DNA: TGCGCCAGCAGCCTGCCGGCCGGACAGCCCCAGCATTTT. It translates to CASSLPAGQPQHF.